This entry lists 25 T cell receptor beta chains sequenced from one sample in a study of cytomegalovirus exposure and HLA in healthy donors. Primers: 60 Vbeta forward and 13 Jbeta reverse. Only in-frame clones appear in the TCRdb table, and some are missing; sequencing was by immunoSEQ multiplex PCR. The sample records 100,000 to 150,000 clones, approximately 78% being singletons. The sequencing input was PBMCs. The receptors were gathered from a female donor in good health and CMV-seronegative.

The chain carries TRBV27 and TRBJ2-7, with 7 bases that match TRBD1. This CDR3 spans 15 amino acids. Germline V gene sequence: CDR1 MNHEY, CDR2 SMNVEV (reference sequence). With 5 bases clipped from V and 0 bases from J, the junction kept 7 bases outside the gene matches. The CDR3 bases are TGTGCCAGCAGTGCCTCCGGGACAGCCTCCTACGAGCAGTACTTC. Translated, it gives CASSASGTASYEQYF.

This sequence joins TRBV28 and TRBJ1-5, with D tentatively TRBD1 (6 bases). From germline, CDR1 is MDHEN and CDR2 SYDVKM. Trimming pared 3 bases from V and 2 bases from J, leaving 11 bases between. The CDR3 runs 15 residues. The CDR3 DNA sequence: TGTGCCAGCAGTTTTGGGGGCGGTGGCAATCAGCCCCAGCATTTT. As protein: CASSFGGGGNQPQHF.

This clone was observed a few times. The gene calls are TRBV5-4 and TRBJ1-2, with D possibly matching TRBD1 (5 bases). Trimming stripped 4 bases from V and 4 bases from J, with 14 bases between. Germline V gene data show CDR1 as SGHNT and CDR2 as YYREEE (reference sequence). CDR3 size: 14 residues. The CDR3 sequence is CASSLPGGGYGYTF. Written as DNA, the CDR3 is TGTGCCAGCAGCCTCCCCGGGGGGGGCTATGGCTACACCTTC.

The chain uses TRBV6-6 and TRBJ1-6, with 10 bases matching TRBD1. The V gene's germline CDR1 is MNHNY and CDR2 SVGAGI (reference sequence). The CDR3 totals 15 residues. V was pared by 2 bases and J by 10 bases, with 5 bases of the junction left unmatched. The CDR3 DNA reads as TGTGCCAGCAGTTACGACGGGGACAGGGGCTCACCCCTCCACTTT. Translation gives CASSYDGDRGSPLHF.

The gene calls are TRBV28 and TRBJ1-3, with TRBD1 as a possible D gene (5 bases). The germline gives CDR1 MDHEN, CDR2 SYDVKM. The CDR3 sequence is 15 residues long. The V end was cut by 7 bases, the J end by 1 base, with 14 bases between. The CDR3 here is CASIGGSESGNTIYF. Here the CDR3 DNA reads TGTGCCAGCATCGGGGGGTCTGAGTCTGGAAACACCATATATTTT.

This clone was counted between two and nine times. The V gene is TRBV7-6, the J gene TRBJ1-1; 7 bases are shared with TRBD1. The V segment lost 5 bases and the J segment 0 bases; nucleotides outside the gene matches: 6. CDR3 length: 15 residues. CDR1 is SGHVS, CDR2 FNYEAQ, per germline. The CDR3 protein is CASSPRGTMNTEAFF. The CDR3 DNA follows: TGTGCCAGCAGCCCCAGGGGGACCATGAACACTGAAGCTTTCTTT.

V is TRBV29-1 and J is TRBJ2-3; D might be TRBD1 (7 bases). This CDR3 is built from 14 residues. Germline loops: CDR1 SQVTM, CDR2 ANQGSEA. V shed 4 bases and J shed 4 bases, with 15 bases lying between them. The CDR3 sequence: CSVGGTAKADTQYF. For the CDR3, the DNA is TGCAGCGTTGGCGGGACAGCGAAGGCAGATACGCAGTATTTT.

The CDR3 protein is CARSLVEGIGTDTQYF. The CDR3 bases are TGTGCCAGAAGCTTGGTAGAGGGAATCGGCACAGATACGCAGTATTTT. V is TRBV5-3 and J is TRBJ2-3; D possibly corresponds to TRBD2 (5 bases). TRBV5-3 is an ORF, and what it does is uncertain. V was pared by 0 bases and J by 1 base, with 12 bases between. The CDR3 is 16 amino acids.

This clone showed up just once. The rearrangement uses TRBV28 and TRBJ1-2; 9 nucleotides align to TRBD1. Germline-derived CDR1 and CDR2 are MDHEN and SYDVKM. This CDR3 contains 12 residues. Germline trimming cut 3 bases from V and 7 bases from J; bases unmatched to any gene: 0. CDR3 coding DNA: TGTGCCAGCAGTTTGGGACAGGGTGGCTACACCTTC. Translated: CASSLGQGGYTF.

The rearrangement joins TRBV28 to TRBJ2-7; 11 bases are shared with TRBD2. The V segment lost 10 bases and the J segment 3 bases; nucleotides outside the gene matches: 8. The CDR3 runs 14 residues. Looked up from germline, CDR1 is MDHEN and CDR2 is SYDVKM. This chain's CDR3 is CATLRLAGSYEQYF. The CDR3, as DNA: TGTGCCACCTTACGACTAGCGGGAAGCTACGAGCAGTACTTC.

CDR3: CASSDPSGIGTDTQYF. The CDR3 DNA is TGTGCCAGCAGTGACCCCTCTGGCATCGGCACAGATACGCAGTATTTT. The J gene is TRBJ2-3, the V gene TRBV6-1; D uncertain. The CDR3 runs 16 residues. CDR1 MNHNS and CDR2 SASEGT come from the germline V gene. Trimming cost V 3 bases and J 1 base, with 14 bases left between them.

The chain joins TRBV7-2 to TRBJ2-7, with TRBD1 identical over 7 bases. Germline CDR1 and CDR2: SGHTA and FQGNSA. CDR3 length: 14 amino acids. Trimming cost V 4 bases and J 1 base; bases outside gene matches: 4. CDR3 nucleotide sequence: TGTGCCAGCAGCTCCTCGGGACAGTCCTACGAGCAGTACTTC. Translating it yields CASSSSGQSYEQYF.

The chain couples TRBV28 to TRBJ1-1; possibly TRBD1 for D (6 bases). The germline CDR1 and CDR2 sequences are MDHEN and SYDVKM. V shed 6 bases and J shed 1 base, with 12 bases lying between them. The CDR3 extends over 14 amino acids. In DNA, the CDR3 is TGTGCCAGCAGGTACAGGGAATGGAACACTGAAGCTTTCTTT. Protein: CASRYREWNTEAFF.

V and J are TRBV29-1 and TRBJ2-2, with 7 positions matching TRBD1. J was trimmed by 2 bases and V by 8 bases; bases with no gene match: 8. Germline CDR1 reads SQVTM; CDR2 reads ANQGSEA. The CDR3 spans 14 residues. This CDR3 is CSHSGQSNTGELFF. In DNA, the CDR3 is TGCAGCCACTCGGGACAGAGCAACACCGGGGAGCTGTTTTTT.

The chain joins TRBV4-3 to TRBJ2-1, with D hard to call. Trimming cost V 0 bases and J 5 bases, with 5 bases left between them. This CDR3 is built from 13 residues. The germline gives CDR1 LGHNA, CDR2 YSLEER. CDR3 sequence reads: CASSQDGHNEQFF. CDR3 nucleotides: TGCGCCAGCAGCCAAGATGGGCACAATGAGCAGTTCTTC.

The chain combines TRBV6-5 with TRBJ1-1; D gene unclear. The CDR3 is 14 amino acids. Germline-derived CDR1 and CDR2 are MNHEY and SVGAGI. Trimming stripped 0 bases from V and 7 bases from J, with 12 bases between. The CDR3 here is CASSYSYEGLEAFF. The CDR3 nucleotides are TGTGCCAGCAGTTACTCGTATGAGGGTCTTGAAGCTTTCTTT.

This clone was detected a few times. The chain links TRBV25-1 to TRBJ1-1; TRBD1 is a possible D gene (6 bases). Trimming pared 1 base from V and 5 bases from J, leaving 14 bases between. The germline gives CDR1 MGHDK, CDR2 SYGVNS. This CDR3 spans 15 amino acids. CDR3 in amino acids: CASSESRGGRTEAFF. The CDR3 DNA sequence: TGTGCCAGCAGTGAATCTAGGGGGGGGCGGACTGAAGCTTTCTTT.

The rearrangement links TRBV28 to TRBJ2-5; 12 nucleotides line up with TRBD2. The CDR3 sequence is 15 residues long. Germline trimming cut 6 bases from V and 5 bases from J; bases unmatched to any gene: 7. Germline CDR1 and CDR2: MDHEN and SYDVKM. The chain's CDR3 is CASSRLAGGGETQYF. The CDR3 nucleotides read TGTGCCAGCAGCCGCCTAGCGGGAGGGGGGGAGACCCAGTACTTC.

The V call is TRBV6-5, the J call TRBJ1-3; D not resolved. The CDR3 length is 15 residues. The V end was cut by 0 bases, the J end by 4 bases, with 10 bases between. Looked up from germline, CDR1 is MNHEY and CDR2 is SVGAGI. The CDR3 DNA is TGTGCCAGCAGTTACTCGGCTTTGGGCGGAAACACCATATATTTT. Protein sequence: CASSYSALGGNTIYF.

This chain links TRBV4-2 with TRBJ2-2; 7 bases are shared with TRBD2. This CDR3 spans 14 amino acids. V gave up 4 bases and J gave up 8 bases; unmatched junction bases: 7. CDR1 LGHNA and CDR2 YNFKEQ come from the germline V gene. For the CDR3, the DNA is TGTGCCAGCAGCCGCAGCAGCGGGATAGGGGAGCTGTTTTTT. Translating gives CASSRSSGIGELFF.

This chain links TRBV5-1 with TRBJ1-1, with D perhaps TRBD1 (6 bases). Trimming removed 2 bases at V and 1 base at J, with 9 bases between. Germline V gene sequence: CDR1 SGHRS, CDR2 YFSETQ. The CDR3 is made up of 14 amino acids. The CDR3 DNA reads as TGCGCCAGCAGCTTTTTGGGACAGAACACTGAAGCTTTCTTT. Translation: CASSFLGQNTEAFF.

Many counts were recorded for this clone. The CDR3 reads CASKSGMTYEQYF. The CDR3 DNA reads as TGTGCCAGCAAGAGCGGGATGACGTACGAGCAGTACTTC. The rearrangement joins TRBV5-6 to TRBJ2-7; TRBD2 matches at 7 bases. The ends lost 6 bases at V and 4 bases at J; junction bases unmatched: 7. There are 13 residues in the CDR3. CDR1 is SGHDT, CDR2 YYEEEE, per germline.

This clone was detected a few times. The chain joins TRBV4-1 to TRBJ1-2; TRBD1 aligns across 8 bases. Trimming removed 2 bases from V and 8 bases from J; junction bases left unmatched: 4. The CDR3 runs to 13 residues. In germline, CDR1 is MGHRA, CDR2 YSYEKL. The CDR3 spells CASSQRTGNGYTF. CDR3 bases: TGCGCCAGCAGCCAACGGACAGGGAACGGCTACACCTTC.

This clone was counted only a few times. This rearrangement joins TRBV4-3 to TRBJ1-2, with a tentative D call TRBD1 (5 bases). Germline V CDR1 and CDR2: LGHNA, YSLEER. V lost 4 bases and J lost 4, with 16 bases in between. The CDR3 spans 15 residues. CDR3 coding DNA: TGCGCCAGCAGCCTTCGGGGGGATAGCTCCTATGGCTACACCTTC. Translation gives CASSLRGDSSYGYTF.

This clone was observed a single time. This chain connects TRBV12-5 to TRBJ2-5; D remains ambiguous. Trimming took off 2 bases at V and 5 bases at J, with 9 bases between the two ends. The germline gives CDR1 LGHNT, CDR2 FRNRAP. CDR3 length equals 13 residues. The CDR3 DNA sequence: TGTGCTAGTGGTTTGTCCCTGGAGGAGACCCAGTACTTC. Protein product: CASGLSLEETQYF. Looking up the rest from reference TRBV12-5 and TRBJ2-5 gives the full variable domain: DARVTQTPRHKVTEMGQEVTMRCQPILGHNTVFWYRQTMMQGLELLAYFRNRAPLDDSGMPKDRFSAEMPDATLATLKIQPSEPRDSAVYFCASGLSLEETQYFGPGTRLLVL.